What follows is one TCR beta chain and its context. Its target is unknown. This record belongs to a study of T cell responses to AZD1222 COVID-19 vaccine. Whole-study results and caveats: Clonal diversity was possibly underestimated, and white British individuals and females predominated among donors. Unmutated regions of variants are reportedly targeted by nearly half of spike-specific TCRs.

This table comes from immunoSEQ multiplex PCR, and its TCRdb copy is limited to in-frame clones, with some not included. Here the sample spans tens of thousands of clones, about 88% being singletons. V dropped 6 bases and J dropped 5 bases, with 8 bases sitting between them. Germline assignment: CDR1 SGHDT and CDR2 YYEEEE. This CDR3 contains 11 residues. The input for sequencing was peripheral blood, taken on day 0 of AZD1222 vaccination. This TCR derives from an adult in good health. The chain couples TRBV5-6 to TRBJ2-5; D unclear. The CDR3, as DNA: TGTGCCAGCACCACCGGGGAGACCCAGTACTTC. Protein: CASTTGETQYF.